Presented here are 21 T cell receptor beta chains from one specimen sequenced in a study of blood T cell repertoires in COVID-19. Some clones are missing from TCRdb's copy, which holds only in-frame ones; the method was immunoSEQ multiplex PCR. The table lists under 250,000 clones, over 70% of them singletons. Sequenced input: peripheral blood. The receptors derive from a man in his forties with active or convalescent COVID-19.

The V call is TRBV6-1, the J call TRBJ2-1; 12 nucleotides line up with TRBD2. Germline V gives CDR1 MNHNS, CDR2 SASEGT. CDR3 length: 13 amino acids. V shed 1 base and J 13 bases; nucleotides not matched to a gene: 2. The CDR3: CASSEGTSGVQFF. The CDR3, as DNA: TGTGCCAGCAGTGAAGGGACTAGCGGGGTACAGTTCTTC.

This sequence joins TRBV30 and TRBJ1-4, with TRBD1 matching 11 bases. The V segment lost 3 bases and the J segment 8 bases; nucleotides outside the gene matches: 11. This CDR3 region has 16 residues. CDR1 is GTSNPN and CDR2 is SVGIG in the germline V gene (reference sequence). The CDR3 DNA sequence: TGTGCCTGGAGACCTCGCGGGACAGGGGGTAGAGAAAAACTGTTTTTT. Translated: CAWRPRGTGGREKLFF.

This rearrangement joins TRBV6-6 to TRBJ2-7, with TRBD2 matching 12 bases. J gave up 5 bases and V 5 bases, and 10 bases lay outside the gene matches. Germline lookup yields CDR1 MNHNY and CDR2 SVGAGI (reference sequence). The CDR3 covers 16 residues. The chain's CDR3 is CASSPPLAGGVHEQYF. In DNA form, the CDR3 reads TGTGCCAGCAGTCCTCCCCTAGCGGGAGGGGTCCACGAGCAGTACTTC.

The rearrangement joins TRBV24-1 to TRBJ2-5; TRBD2 aligns across 9 bases. This CDR3 is 15 amino acids long. Germline CDR1 reads KGHDR; CDR2 reads SFDVKD. The V and J ends lost 2 bases and 5 bases, in that order; junction bases with no gene match: 5. CDR3 region: CATSDSASGMETQYF. The DNA of the CDR3 is TGTGCCACCAGTGATTCGGCTAGCGGGATGGAGACCCAGTACTTC.

The genes are TRBV30 and TRBJ2-3; 7 bases map to TRBD1. Germline loops: CDR1 GTSNPN, CDR2 SVGIG (reference sequence). Losses at the gene ends were 7 bases for V and 2 bases for J; bases not matched to a gene: 6. The CDR3 runs 13 residues. The CDR3 sequence is CALKQGNTDTQYF. The CDR3 nucleotides are TGTGCCTTGAAACAGGGGAACACAGATACGCAGTATTTT.

This clone showed up just a few times. The V call is TRBV24-1, the J call TRBJ2-1; tentative D call: TRBD1 (5 bases). CDR3 length: 11 amino acids. Deletions cut 9 bases from V and 3 bases from J, with 5 bases between. Germline CDR1 is KGHDR and CDR2 is SFDVKD. In DNA, the CDR3 is TGTGCCACCCAGGGCTACAATGAGCAGTTCTTC. This translates into CATQGYNEQFF.

This chain links TRBV20-1 with TRBJ1-1; D is undetermined. Germline-derived CDR1 and CDR2 are DFQATT and SNEGSKA (reference sequence). This CDR3 spans 11 amino acids. V gave up 3 bases and J gave up 8 bases, with 10 bases separating them. CDR3 loop: CSARVQLEAFF. DNA of the CDR3: TGCAGTGCTAGGGTACAGCTAGAAGCTTTCTTT.

CDR3 sequence (DNA): TGTGCCAGCAGCGTAGCTTTGGGACAAAAGTACTTC. This translates into CASSVALGQKYF. This chain uses TRBV9 with TRBJ2-5; possibly TRBD1 for D (6 bases). CDR3 size: 12 residues. CDR1 and CDR2 from the germline V gene are SGDLS and YYNGEE. The V end was cut by 0 bases, the J end by 12 bases, with 12 bases between.

There are a few counts of this clone. This chain uses TRBV18 with TRBJ1-3; TRBD1 aligns across 9 bases. Germline loops: CDR1 KGHSH, CDR2 LQKENI. The CDR3 runs to 18 residues. The ends lost 3 bases at V and 2 bases at J; junction bases unmatched: 11. The CDR3: CASSPPGTGFATGNTIYF. The DNA for the CDR3 is TGTGCCAGCTCACCTCCCGGGACAGGGTTTGCTACTGGAAACACCATATATTTT.

The chain couples TRBV30 to TRBJ1-2; D is unresolved. CDR3 length equals 14 residues. The V gene lost 1 base and the J gene lost 4 bases, with 13 bases spanning the gap. Germline V gives CDR1 GTSNPN, CDR2 SVGIG (reference sequence). The CDR3, as DNA: TGTGCCTGGAGTGCCCTTCAACATTTCTATGGCTACACCTTC. Translation gives CAWSALQHFYGYTF.

The J gene is TRBJ1-2, the V gene TRBV19; tentative D call: TRBD1 (6 bases). The CDR3 contains 15 residues. CDR1 and CDR2 from the germline V gene are LNHDA and SQIVND (reference sequence). V lost 5 bases to trimming and J lost 0 bases, with 13 bases between them. CDR3 region: CASSRTEYSNYGYTF. In DNA, the CDR3 is TGTGCCAGTAGTCGGACAGAGTATTCTAACTATGGCTACACCTTC.

Comments on this clone: Other DNA sequences in this specimen translate into the identical CDR3. The gene calls are TRBV24-1 and TRBJ1-2; 9 bases line up with TRBD1. Germline V gene data show CDR1 as KGHDR and CDR2 as SFDVKD. This CDR3 spans 14 amino acids. V dropped 4 bases and J dropped 5; count of bases not matched to a gene: 4. The CDR3 nucleotides are TGTGCCACCAGTGAGCCGGGACAGGGTTATGGCTACACCTTC. It encodes CATSEPGQGYGYTF.

This clone occurred a few times. The chain carries TRBV4-2 and TRBJ2-2; the match to TRBD2 covers 9 bases. CDR1 and CDR2 (germline): LGHNA, YNFKEQ. The V and J ends lost 0 bases and 3 bases, in that order; junction bases with no gene match: 2. The CDR3 contains 16 residues. The CDR3 coding sequence is TGTGCCAGCAGCCAAGAAGGGACTAGCTACACCGGGGAGCTGTTTTTT. It encodes CASSQEGTSYTGELFF.

The gene calls are TRBV15 and TRBJ2-2; TRBD2 agrees at 8 bases. This CDR3 is 16 amino acids long. With V trimmed by 4 bases and J by 4 bases, 8 bases remained unmatched. Per the germline V gene, CDR1 is LNHNV and CDR2 is YYDKDF (reference sequence). Here the CDR3 reads CATSKPPGTSTGELFF. CDR3 DNA sequence: TGTGCCACCAGCAAACCGCCCGGGACTAGCACCGGGGAGCTGTTTTTT. The full variable domain, in which reference TRBV15 and TRBJ2-2 provide the parts outside the CDR3, is DAMVIQNPRYQVTQFGKPVTLSCSQTLNHNVMYWYQQKSSQAPKLLFHYYDKDFNNEADTPDNFQSRRPNTSFCFLDIRSPGLGDTAMYLCATSKPPGTSTGELFFGEGSRLTVL.

V gene TRBV12-3 or TRBV12-4 combines with J gene TRBJ1-2; D gene uncertain. Between the trimmed V and J ends, which lost 5 bases and 0 bases, there was a span of 7 bases. This CDR3 contains 13 residues. The CDR3 loop is CASSGQANYGYTF. CDR3 DNA sequence: TGTGCCAGCAGTGGGCAGGCTAACTATGGCTACACCTTC.

This clone has just a few counts. The chain employs TRBV27 and TRBJ2-2, with D perhaps matching TRBD1 (7 bases). Germline V gene data show CDR1 as MNHEY and CDR2 as SMNVEV (reference sequence). The CDR3 covers 15 residues. The germline V and J ends were trimmed by 0 bases and 5 bases, with 10 bases remaining between them. CDR3 sequence reads: CASSLSTGRTGELFF. DNA of the CDR3: TGTGCCAGCAGTTTATCGACAGGGAGGACCGGGGAGCTGTTTTTT.

V and J are TRBV7-8 and TRBJ1-5; TRBD1 is a possible D gene (6 bases). V was pared by 7 bases and J by 3 bases, with 16 bases between. The germline gives CDR1 SGHVS, CDR2 FQNEAQ. The CDR3 has 15 amino acids. The CDR3 DNA reads TGTGCCAGCACCGACAGGACTCAGCACAATCAGCCCCAGCATTTT. Its protein product is CASTDRTQHNQPQHF.

DNA for the CDR3: TGTGCCAGCAGTTCCTATGACGGAGAGAATCAGCCCCAGCATTTT. It specifies CASSSYDGENQPQHF. This chain connects TRBV6-6 to TRBJ1-5; D not certain. This CDR3 contains 15 residues. Germline V gene sequence: CDR1 MNHNY, CDR2 SVGAGI (reference sequence). V dropped 4 bases and J dropped 4 bases, with 14 bases sitting between them.

The chain combines TRBV30 with TRBJ1-5; D gene ambiguous. V gave up 1 base and J gave up 5 bases, with 12 bases separating them. The CDR3 runs 14 residues. The V gene's germline CDR1 is GTSNPN and CDR2 SVGIG (reference sequence). This CDR3 reads CAWSGAAAHQPQHF. In DNA, the CDR3 is TGTGCCTGGAGTGGCGCGGCGGCCCATCAGCCCCAGCATTTT. The whole variable domain, filled in from reference TRBV30 and TRBJ1-5, reads SQTIHQWPATLVQPVGSPLSLECTVEGTSNPNLYWYRQAAGRGLQLLFYSVGIGQISSEVPQNLSASRPQDRQFILSSKKLLLSDSGFYLCAWSGAAAHQPQHFGDGTRLSIL.

The chain couples TRBV7-9 to TRBJ2-5; weak D call: TRBD1 (6 bases). The CDR3 covers 15 residues. Per the germline V gene, CDR1 is SEHNR and CDR2 is FQNEAQ (reference sequence). V dropped 4 bases and J dropped 3 bases, with 15 bases sitting between them. CDR3 sequence: CASSSPEAGEETQYF. CDR3 sequence (DNA): TGTGCCAGCAGCTCCCCAGAAGCAGGGGAAGAGACCCAGTACTTC.

The V gene is TRBV25-1, the J gene TRBJ1-5; 7 bases align to TRBD1. The CDR3 totals 15 residues. J lost 1 base, V lost 6 bases, and 6 bases had no gene match. CDR1 is MGHDK and CDR2 is SYGVNS in the germline V gene. CDR3 loop: CASRAGTASNQPQHF. The CDR3 DNA follows: TGTGCCAGCAGGGCCGGGACAGCAAGCAATCAGCCCCAGCATTTT.